These 5 T cell receptor beta chains were all obtained from the same sample, sequenced in a study of blood T cell repertoires in COVID-19 (dated by TCRdb to the early 2020s). The library was generated by the immunoSEQ multiplex PCR assay. What TCRdb holds here is the immuneACCESS table cut down to in-frame rearrangements. Part of the clones is not present; checked against another copy, under half of the missing clones reflect an unresolved V gene, and the others are unexplained. Within this sample are about 55,000 clones, with 87% of them counted one time only. 3.6% of the sample is held by the ten biggest clonotypes. The sequenced sample consisted of peripheral blood. These receptors came from a man between 40 and 49 years old with COVID-19, enrolled during active disease.

This clone appeared a few times. The V call is TRBV30, the J call TRBJ2-1; weak D call: TRBD2 (5 bases). This CDR3 contains 14 residues. V was clipped by 2 bases and J by 8 bases, with 16 bases between them. The germline CDR1 and CDR2 sequences are GTSNPN and SVGIG (reference sequence). In DNA, the CDR3 is TGTGCCTGGAGTAACGGGATACGACGGGATGAGCAGTTCTTC. This gives the protein CAWSNGIRRDEQFF.

The chain carries TRBV5-4 and TRBJ2-1; tentative D call: TRBD1 (5 bases). Germline V lookup: CDR1 SGHNT, CDR2 YYREEE (reference sequence). Trimming left V 0 bases short and J 5 bases short, with 9 bases between. CDR3 length equals 14 residues. CDR3 DNA: TGTGCCAGCAGCTTGGTGTCAGGGAACAATGAGCAGTTCTTC. Amino acid sequence: CASSLVSGNNEQFF. Complete variable domain (other parts from reference TRBV5-4 and TRBJ2-1): ETGVTQSPTHLIKTRGQQVTLRCSSQSGHNTVSWYQQALGQGPQFIFQYYREEENGRGNFPPRFSGLQFPNYSSELNVNALELDDSALYLCASSLVSGNNEQFFGPGTRLTVL.

The CDR3 coding sequence is TGCGCCAGCAGCTCCACTAGAATCACAGATACGCAGTATTTT. Amino acid sequence: CASSSTRITDTQYF. The chain couples TRBV5-1 to TRBJ2-3; tentative D call: TRBD2 (5 bases). The germline V and J ends were trimmed by 3 bases and 2 bases, with 10 bases remaining between them. Looked up from germline, CDR1 is SGHRS and CDR2 is YFSETQ. This CDR3 contains 14 residues.

V is TRBV24-1 and J is TRBJ1-1; D unclear. CDR1 and CDR2 from the germline V gene are KGHDR and SFDVKD. V was cut by 6 bases and J by 4 bases, with 5 bases left in between. The CDR3 extends over 11 amino acids. Here the CDR3 reads CATSSGTEAFF. CDR3 bases: TGTGCCACCAGTTCGGGCACTGAAGCTTTCTTT.

The rearrangement links TRBV5-1 to TRBJ2-1, with 8 bases lining up with TRBD2. Trimming removed 0 bases from V and 5 bases from J; junction bases left unmatched: 4. This CDR3 region has 15 residues. Germline CDR1 is SGHRS and CDR2 is YFSETQ. In DNA, the CDR3 is TGCGCCAGCAGCTTGGTCAGCGGGGGAAACAATGAGCAGTTCTTC. It is translated as CASSLVSGGNNEQFF.